One and the same sample provided the 28 T cell receptor beta chains below, sequenced in a study of Tregs in tolerant kidney transplant recipients. Repertoires were generated with immunoSEQ multiplex PCR, while TCRdb's copy carries only in-frame clones and drops some. Altogether some 65,000 clones are present, 80% to 85% being singletons, with the ten largest covering more than 4%. Sequenced material: CD4+ T cells from blood. These receptors were collected from a human donor in good health.

The chain couples TRBV7-9 to TRBJ1-1; D is ambiguous. This CDR3 has 16 residues. V was cut by 3 bases and J by 1 base, with 15 bases left in between. In germline, CDR1 is SEHNR, CDR2 FQNEAQ (reference sequence). In DNA form, the CDR3 reads TGTGCCAGCAGCTTTCTCAGCGCCAGGAGGAACACTGAAGCTTTCTTT. Its protein product is CASSFLSARRNTEAFF. Looking up the rest from reference TRBV7-9 and TRBJ1-1 gives the full variable domain: DTGVSQNPRHKITKRGQNVTFRCDPISEHNRLYWYRQTLGQGPEFLTYFQNEAQLEKSRLLSDRFSAERPKGSFSTLEIQRTEQGDSAMYLCASSFLSARRNTEAFFGQGTRLTVV.

The chain is built from TRBV11-2 and TRBJ2-2, with D uncertain. Germline assignment: CDR1 SGHAT and CDR2 FQNNGV. The V and J ends lost 3 bases and 3 bases respectively, with 8 bases between them. This CDR3 comprises 14 residues. The CDR3 sequence: CASSFGSHTGELFF. The DNA for the CDR3 is TGTGCCAGCAGCTTTGGCTCTCACACCGGGGAGCTGTTTTTT.

The rearrangement uses TRBV6-6 and TRBJ1-4, with D maybe TRBD1 (6 bases). The V end was cut by 2 bases, the J end by 8 bases, with 12 bases between. Germline V gene lookup returns CDR1 MNHNY and CDR2 SVGAGI (reference sequence). The CDR3 loop spans 14 amino acids. The CDR3 loop is CASSYRGAGEKLFF. CDR3 in DNA: TGTGCCAGCAGTTACCGGGGGGCGGGAGAAAAACTGTTTTTT.

The rearrangement uses TRBV7-2 and TRBJ1-3, with 7 bases that match TRBD1. Per the germline V gene, CDR1 is SGHTA and CDR2 is FQGNSA. The CDR3 contains 15 residues. V lost 4 bases to trimming and J lost 4 bases; unmatched junction nucleotides: 7. The CDR3 protein is CASSSMTGPGNTIYF. CDR3 DNA: TGTGCCAGCAGCTCGATGACAGGGCCCGGAAACACCATATATTTT.

The chain combines TRBV5-1 with TRBJ1-4; TRBD1 matches at 7 bases. The V segment lost 4 bases and the J segment 7 bases; nucleotides outside the gene matches: 7. The CDR3 has 14 residues. Germline loops: CDR1 SGHRS, CDR2 YFSETQ. CDR3 sequence: CASSIGGTGEKLFF. CDR3 bases: TGCGCCAGCAGCATAGGGGGCACCGGTGAAAAACTGTTTTTT.

This clone was seen once. The chain carries TRBV4-3 and TRBJ2-5; maybe TRBD1 (7 bases). Germline V gene data show CDR1 as LGHNA and CDR2 as YSLEER. The V end lost 3 bases, the J end lost 5 bases, and 10 bases lay between the germline ends. The CDR3 loop spans 13 amino acids. The CDR3, as DNA: TGCGCCAGCAGCCAGCCAGGGGGGGAGACCCAGTACTTC. Translated: CASSQPGGETQYF.

The chain combines TRBV7-2 with TRBJ2-3, with D possibly being TRBD2 (6 bases). V lost 2 bases to trimming and J lost 3 bases, with 9 bases between them. Per the germline V gene, CDR1 is SGHTA and CDR2 is FQGNSA. The CDR3 is 14 residues long. This CDR3 is CASSLSSVTDTQYF. For the CDR3, the DNA is TGTGCCAGCAGCTTATCTAGCGTTACAGATACGCAGTATTTT.

For this clone: Other DNA sequences of this sample code for an identical CDR3. The chain carries TRBV7-9 and TRBJ2-7, with D tentatively TRBD1 (6 bases). Germline CDR1 and CDR2: SEHNR and FQNEAQ (reference sequence). V was clipped by 5 bases and J by 3 bases, with 8 bases between them. The CDR3 extends over 12 amino acids. The CDR3 reads CASSIQGYEQYF. The CDR3 nucleotides are TGTGCCAGCAGCATACAGGGCTACGAGCAGTACTTC.

This clone was detected only once. V and J are TRBV11-2 and TRBJ2-2; the match to TRBD1 covers 10 bases. J gave up 8 bases and V 5 bases, and 5 bases lay outside the gene matches. CDR1 and CDR2 (germline): SGHAT, FQNNGV. CDR3 size: 14 residues. The CDR3 here is CASSRDRGGGELFF. The DNA of the CDR3 is TGTGCCAGCAGCAGGGACAGGGGTGGAGGGGAGCTGTTTTTT.

The CDR3 DNA is TGTGCCAGCTCACCTAGTCTTGGCGGGAGGGCCCACAATGAGCAGTTCTTC. Protein sequence: CASSPSLGGRAHNEQFF. The V and J genes are TRBV18 and TRBJ2-1; 9 nucleotides match TRBD2. The CDR3 is 17 residues long. V lost 3 bases and J lost 5; bases outside the gene matches: 11. The germline V gene has CDR1 KGHSH and CDR2 LQKENI. Full variable domain (missing parts from reference TRBV18 and TRBJ2-1): NAGVMQNPRHLVRRRGQEARLRCSPMKGHSHVYWYRQLPEEGLKFMVYLQKENIIDESGMPKERFSAEFPKEGPSILRIQQVVRGDSAAYFCASSPSLGGRAHNEQFFGPGTRLTVL.

V and J are TRBV6-5 and TRBJ2-2; D gene ambiguous. V lost 0 bases, J lost 2 bases, and 7 bases lay in between. Germline CDR1 and CDR2: MNHEY and SVGAGI. CDR3 length: 15 amino acids. The CDR3 sequence: CASSYSWGNTGELFF. CDR3 coding DNA: TGTGCCAGCAGTTACTCGTGGGGAAACACCGGGGAGCTGTTTTTT.

This clone was seen a few times. This chain connects TRBV7-2 to TRBJ2-7, with D hard to call. The germline V gene has CDR1 SGHTA and CDR2 FQGNSA. V was shortened by 5 bases and J by 2 bases, with 10 bases between the two germline ends. The CDR3 is 13 amino acids. CDR3 in amino acids: CASSIDGAYEQYF. DNA for the CDR3: TGTGCCAGCAGCATAGATGGAGCCTACGAGCAGTACTTC. The full variable domain, rest sourced from reference TRBV7-2 and TRBJ2-7, is GAGVSQSPSNKVTEKGKDVELRCDPISGHTALYWYRQSLGQGLEFLIYFQGNSAPDKSGLPSDRFSAERTGGSVSTLTIQRTQQEDSAVYLCASSIDGAYEQYFGPGTRLTVT.

This sequence joins TRBV27 and TRBJ2-1; perhaps D is TRBD1 or TRBD2 (5 bases each). The CDR3 runs to 14 residues. Trimming took 6 bases from V and 10 from J, leaving 19 bases between them. Germline V lookup: CDR1 MNHEY, CDR2 SMNVEV (reference sequence). In DNA, the CDR3 is TGTGCCAGCAGCGCTTACGGGACCACAAGGGAGCAGTTCTTC. Translating gives CASSAYGTTREQFF.

V gene TRBV7-6 combines with J gene TRBJ2-5; no reliable D call. Looked up from germline, CDR1 is SGHVS and CDR2 is FNYEAQ. CDR3 length: 13 residues. Trimming stripped 0 bases from V and 3 bases from J, with 5 bases between. This chain's CDR3 is CASSLAQEETQYF. As DNA, the CDR3 is TGTGCCAGCAGCTTAGCGCAGGAAGAGACCCAGTACTTC.

J is TRBJ1-2 and V is TRBV11-3, with 8 bases matching TRBD1. The V and J ends lost 5 bases and 8 bases, in that order; junction bases with no gene match: 7. The germline gives CDR1 SGHNT, CDR2 YENEEA. The CDR3 extends over 13 amino acids. The CDR3 spells CASSVDRAIGYTF. CDR3 DNA sequence: TGTGCCAGCAGCGTGGACAGGGCCATCGGCTACACCTTC. The full variable domain, its missing parts supplied by reference TRBV11-3 and TRBJ1-2, is EAGVVQSPRYKIIEKKQPVAFWCNPISGHNTLYWYLQNLGQGPELLIRYENEEAVDDSQLPKDRFSAERLKGVDSTLKIQPAELGDSAVYLCASSVDRAIGYTFGSGTRLTVV.

This sequence joins TRBV7-2 and TRBJ2-7; 7 nucleotides line up with TRBD2. V was pared by 3 bases and J by 4 bases, with 12 bases of the junction left unmatched. CDR3 length: 16 residues. Germline CDR1 SGHTA, CDR2 FQGNSA. The chain's CDR3 is CASSFEFASGLYEQYF. As DNA, the CDR3 is TGTGCCAGCAGCTTCGAATTTGCTAGCGGTCTTTACGAGCAGTACTTC.

J is TRBJ2-1 and V is TRBV11-3; D ambiguous. The CDR3 totals 13 residues. Germline CDR1 reads SGHNT; CDR2 reads YENEEA. V gave up 1 base and J gave up 7 bases, with 8 bases separating them. CDR3 sequence: CASSLAQANEQFF. The CDR3 nucleotides are TGTGCCAGCAGCTTAGCCCAGGCTAATGAGCAGTTCTTC.

This sequence joins TRBV6-5 and TRBJ2-3; D might be TRBD1 or TRBD2, each matching 5 bases. In germline, CDR1 is MNHEY, CDR2 SVGAGI. Deletions cut 7 bases from V and 4 bases from J, with 18 bases between. This CDR3 has 15 residues. The CDR3 DNA is TGTGCCAGCAAGACGGGGTGGGGACGGCCAGATACGCAGTATTTT. It specifies CASKTGWGRPDTQYF.

The chain uses TRBV7-6 and TRBJ1-2, with D uncertain. CDR3 length: 14 residues. V gave up 1 base and J gave up 4 bases, with 10 bases separating them. Looked up from germline, CDR1 is SGHVS and CDR2 is FNYEAQ. The CDR3 loop reads CASSLDGHPYGYTF. The CDR3 nucleotides are TGTGCCAGCAGCTTAGACGGGCACCCCTATGGCTACACCTTC.

The chain joins TRBV11-3 to TRBJ1-2; D is uncertain. The CDR3 extends over 13 amino acids. The germline V and J ends were trimmed by 2 bases and 4 bases, with 8 bases remaining between them. Germline V gene lookup returns CDR1 SGHNT and CDR2 YENEEA. CDR3 in amino acids: CASSLNGGYGYTF. The CDR3 DNA sequence: TGTGCCAGCAGCTTAAACGGCGGCTATGGCTACACCTTC.

The sample holds one count of this clone. J is TRBJ1-2 and V is TRBV5-6; D is perhaps TRBD1 (6 bases). Deletions cut 4 bases from V and 6 bases from J, with 10 bases between. Per the germline V gene, CDR1 is SGHDT and CDR2 is YYEEEE. CDR3 length: 12 residues. Here the CDR3 reads CASSNRVDGYTF. DNA for the CDR3: TGTGCCAGCAGCAACAGGGTAGATGGCTACACCTTC.

This clone occurred a few times. V and J are TRBV11-3 and TRBJ2-2; weak D call: TRBD1 (5 bases). Between the trimmed V and J ends, which lost 4 bases and 5 bases, there was a span of 20 bases. The CDR3 is 17 amino acids. Germline V gene sequence: CDR1 SGHNT, CDR2 YENEEA. DNA for the CDR3: TGTGCCAGCAGCTCACAACCCCCAGGGATCCATACCGGGGAGCTGTTTTTT. The encoded protein is CASSSQPPGIHTGELFF. The full variable domain, completed using reference TRBV11-3 and TRBJ2-2, is EAGVVQSPRYKIIEKKQPVAFWCNPISGHNTLYWYLQNLGQGPELLIRYENEEAVDDSQLPKDRFSAERLKGVDSTLKIQPAELGDSAVYLCASSSQPPGIHTGELFFGEGSRLTVL.

A single count supports this clone. The rearrangement uses TRBV15 and TRBJ2-2; D may be TRBD2 (5 bases). The V and J ends lost 1 base and 5 bases respectively, with 17 bases between them. CDR1 LNHNV and CDR2 YYDKDF come from the germline V gene (reference sequence). The CDR3 has 17 residues. The CDR3 DNA reads TGTGCCACCAGCAGAGCCCTACCGGGAATAAGGACCGGGGAGCTGTTTTTT. Protein sequence: CATSRALPGIRTGELFF.

The chain uses TRBV11-3 and TRBJ2-1, with D perhaps matching TRBD2 (5 bases). Germline V lookup: CDR1 SGHNT, CDR2 YENEEA. Trimming cost V 5 bases and J 3 bases, with 17 bases left between them. This CDR3 comprises 16 residues. DNA for the CDR3: TGTGCCAGCAGCCCCTCGACTACCGCTTTCTACAATGAGCAGTTCTTC. This gives the protein CASSPSTTAFYNEQFF. Full variable domain (missing parts from reference TRBV11-3 and TRBJ2-1): EAGVVQSPRYKIIEKKQPVAFWCNPISGHNTLYWYLQNLGQGPELLIRYENEEAVDDSQLPKDRFSAERLKGVDSTLKIQPAELGDSAVYLCASSPSTTAFYNEQFFGPGTRLTVL.

This sequence joins TRBV11-2 and TRBJ2-5; D might be TRBD1 (5 bases). The V gene lost 6 bases and the J gene lost 0 bases, with 17 bases spanning the gap. The CDR3 contains 16 residues. The germline V gene encodes CDR1 SGHAT and CDR2 FQNNGV. CDR3 DNA sequence: TGTGCCAGCAGTCACCATCCACAGGAGTACCAAGAGACCCAGTACTTC. Translated, it gives CASSHHPQEYQETQYF.

This clone was seen only a few times. V and J are TRBV7-3 and TRBJ1-2, with no clear D. CDR3 size: 15 residues. V lost 5 bases to trimming and J lost 8 bases, with 21 bases between them. Germline-derived CDR1 and CDR2 are SGHTA and FQGTGA. This CDR3 reads CASSDNPGRSSGYTF. The CDR3 nucleotides are TGTGCCAGCAGCGATAATCCCGGTCGGTCTAGCGGCTACACCTTC.

The V gene is TRBV7-9, the J gene TRBJ2-3, with TRBD2 matching over 14 bases. Per germline, CDR1 SEHNR and CDR2 FQNEAQ (reference sequence). This CDR3 comprises 16 residues. V lost 4 bases, J lost 3 bases, and 3 bases stayed unmatched. The CDR3, as DNA: TGTGCCAGCAGCTCGGGGACTAGCGGGAGAACAGATACGCAGTATTTT. This translates into CASSSGTSGRTDTQYF.

The chain links TRBV19 to TRBJ1-5, with a weak D call TRBD1 (5 bases). The germline gives CDR1 LNHDA, CDR2 SQIVND (reference sequence). The CDR3 runs 16 residues. With 3 bases removed from V and 3 bases from J, the gap between germline ends came to 15 bases. CDR3 DNA sequence: TGTGCCAGTAGTATTTCTAAAGGGACCTTCAATCAGCCCCAGCATTTT. Protein sequence: CASSISKGTFNQPQHF. The complete variable domain, with remaining parts taken from reference TRBV19 and TRBJ1-5, reads DGGITQSPKYLFRKEGQNVTLSCEQNLNHDAMYWYRQDPGQGLRLIYYSQIVNDFQKGDIAEGYSVSREKKESFPLTVTSAQKNPTAFYLCASSISKGTFNQPQHFGDGTRLSIL.